These 7 T cell receptor beta chains were all obtained from the same sample, sequenced in a study of cytomegalovirus exposure and HLA in healthy donors. In the PCR, 60 Vbeta and 13 Jbeta primers were used. The method was immunoSEQ multiplex PCR; TCRdb's version includes in-frame clones alone and lacks a portion of them. Among around 64,000 clones listed, roughly four fifths were seen once. The sequenced sample was PBMCs. All receptors come from a woman aged 25 to 45 in good health and CMV-seropositive.

The chain carries TRBV6-5 and TRBJ1-1; D is perhaps TRBD1 (5 bases). This CDR3 comprises 14 residues. Germline CDR1 is MNHEY and CDR2 is SVGAGI. V was trimmed by 7 bases and J by 7 bases, leaving 19 bases between them. The CDR3 loop is CASTPAGGVGEAFF. CDR3 DNA sequence: TGTGCCAGCACCCCAGCGGGGGGAGTGGGTGAAGCTTTCTTT.

This chain joins TRBV7-8 and TRBJ1-5; D is possibly TRBD1 (6 bases). The CDR3 is 16 residues long. The V gene's germline CDR1 is SGHVS and CDR2 FQNEAQ. V lost 5 bases, J lost 4 bases, and 18 bases lay in between. CDR3 DNA: TGTGCCAGCAGCCAAACGGCGCGACAGGCGAATCAGCCCCAGCATTTT. Translated: CASSQTARQANQPQHF.

This rearrangement joins TRBV4-3 to TRBJ2-3; 7 bases are shared with TRBD1. This CDR3 comprises 16 residues. In germline, CDR1 is LGHNA, CDR2 YSLEER. The V and J ends lost 0 bases and 3 bases, in that order; junction bases with no gene match: 6. CDR3 nucleotide sequence: TGCGCCAGCAGCCAAGAGCCAGGGGGATTAACAGATACGCAGTATTTT. Protein: CASSQEPGGLTDTQYF.

The chain joins TRBV14 to TRBJ2-5, with unresolved D. The CDR3 length is 15 residues. CDR1 SGHDN and CDR2 FVKESK come from the germline V gene. V lost 2 bases and J 5 bases, leaving 15 bases between the germline ends. The CDR3 spells CASSQTNGRRETQYF. The CDR3, as DNA: TGTGCCAGCAGCCAAACAAATGGGCGTAGGGAGACCCAGTACTTC.

This clone was recorded once. The chain couples TRBV2 to TRBJ2-7; D is perhaps TRBD2 (6 bases). CDR3 size: 16 residues. Germline V gene lookup returns CDR1 SNHLY and CDR2 FYNNEI. V was cut by 6 bases and J by 2 bases, with 20 bases left in between. For the CDR3, the DNA is TGTGCCAGCAGCCGATACCGGGACGGGGGTACCTACGAGCAGTACTTC. It encodes CASSRYRDGGTYEQYF.

In its sample, this clone was seen a few times. V gene TRBV30 combines with J gene TRBJ1-5; the match to TRBD1 covers 8 bases. Losses at the gene ends were 3 bases for V and 6 bases for J; bases not matched to a gene: 13. Per germline, CDR1 GTSNPN and CDR2 SVGIG (reference sequence). CDR3 length: 16 residues. The chain's CDR3 is CAWSGQGAGTGQPQHF. CDR3 nucleotides: TGTGCCTGGAGCGGGCAGGGGGCGGGAACAGGTCAGCCCCAGCATTTT.

The V call is TRBV15, the J call TRBJ2-3; 7 bases align to TRBD1. This CDR3 comprises 17 residues. CDR1 is LNHNV, CDR2 YYDKDF, per germline (reference sequence). Germline trimming cut 2 bases from V and 4 bases from J; bases unmatched to any gene: 12. This CDR3 is CATSRLKTGTLADTQYF. DNA for the CDR3: TGTGCCACCAGCAGACTCAAGACAGGGACCCTAGCAGATACGCAGTATTTT.